The clone carrying this T cell receptor (beta chain) was observed a handful of times. PCR was performed using 60 Vbeta and 13 Jbeta primers. TCRdb's copy holds only in-frame clones and misses some; the assay was immunoSEQ multiplex PCR. The sample shows around 65,000 clones, roughly 87% of them seen only once. This CDR3 spans 16 amino acids. The ends were cut back, 0 bases at V and 1 base at J, with 9 bases in the middle. Germline-derived CDR1 and CDR2 are PRHDT and FYEKMQ (reference sequence). The record originates from a study of cytomegalovirus exposure and HLA in healthy donors. J is TRBJ2-2 and V is TRBV13, with unresolved D. Specimen: PBMCs. The source is a female donor in good health and CMV-seronegative. The CDR3 coding sequence is TGTGCCAGCAGCTTAGGTCGGCAGGTGAACACCGGGGAGCTGTTTTTT. Translating gives CASSLGRQVNTGELFF.